The 28 T cell receptor beta chains given below trace back to one sample, sequenced in a study of regulatory T cells in long-lasting Graves disease. With iRepertoire HTBI primers and Arm-PCR of CDR3 regions, TCR beta libraries were built. TCRdb reanalysed the multiplex PCR reads using MiXCR and keeps one entry per CDR3 protein. The data contain fewer than 450,000 distinct CDR3 sequences, around 21% of them singletons. The time point was: persistent/refractory GD, antithyroid drugs over 5 years with positive TRAb. PBMC-extracted RNA yielded the TCR library. The sample here was peripheral blood mononuclear cells (PBMCs), taken when the disease was refractory, from a patient treated with antithyroid drugs. Every receptor here comes from a female donor with Graves disease.

This clonotype has more than one count but fewer than ten. V usage is TRBV14 and J usage is TRBJ1-2; 7 nucleotides line up with TRBD1. The CDR3 contains 17 residues. V lost 3 bases and J lost 2; bases outside the gene matches: 12. Per the germline V gene, CDR1 is SGHDN and CDR2 is FVKESK. CDR3 sequence (DNA): TGTGCCAGCAGCCAGACCGGGACAGTTCGCTTCAACTATGGCTACACCTTC. Amino acid sequence: CASSQTGTVRFNYGYTF.

This clonotype was observed many times. The gene calls are TRBV29-1 and TRBJ1-1, with 10 bases matching TRBD1. V shed 5 bases and J 4 bases; nucleotides not matched to a gene: 1. Germline V gene data show CDR1 as SQVTM and CDR2 as ANQGSEA. The CDR3 extends over 12 amino acids. The CDR3 DNA sequence: TGCAGCGTTTGGACAGGGGGCACTGAAGCTTTCTTT. Amino acids: CSVWTGGTEAFF.

The chain couples TRBV6-2 or TRBV6-3 to TRBJ2-3; 10 bases fit TRBD2. V lost 7 bases, J lost 1 base, and 2 bases stayed unmatched. Germline V gene sequence: CDR1 MNHEY, CDR2 SVGEGT. CDR3 length: 14 amino acids. This CDR3 reads CASKGLAGTDTQYF. The DNA for the CDR3 is TGTGCCAGCAAAGGACTAGCGGGCACAGATACGCAGTATTTT.

In this sample, this clonotype turned up a few times. DNA for the CDR3: TGTGCCAGCAGCTTCAAAGGTCTCGCTGAAGCTTTCTTT. The encoded protein is CASSFKGLAEAFF. This chain uses TRBV7-2 with TRBJ1-1, with D unclear. V was pared by 3 bases and J by 6 bases, with 11 bases between. The CDR3 spans 13 residues. Germline V gives CDR1 SGHTA, CDR2 FQGNSA.

DNA of the CDR3: TGCAGTGCCTCTTTGACAGGGCCCGGGGCCAACGTCCTGACTTTC. Translated, it gives CSASLTGPGANVLTF. The rearrangement links TRBV20-1 to TRBJ2-6, with 7 nucleotides matching TRBD1. The germline gives CDR1 DFQATT, CDR2 SNEGSKA (reference sequence). The CDR3 is 15 residues long. The trim removed 6 bases at V and 4 bases at J, leaving 9 bases unmatched.

This chain connects TRBV6-1 to TRBJ2-7, with TRBD2 as a possible D gene (5 bases). Germline values: CDR1 MNHNS, CDR2 SASEGT. V was cut by 5 bases and J by 7 bases, with 12 bases left in between. The CDR3 is 12 residues long. CDR3 sequence: CASSIGSREQYF. The DNA of the CDR3 is TGTGCCAGCAGTATTGGGAGTCGGGAGCAGTACTTC.

The J gene is TRBJ2-5, the V gene TRBV15; TRBD1 matches 9 bases. This CDR3 has 14 residues. V gave up 3 bases and J gave up 7 bases; unmatched junction bases: 6. The germline gives CDR1 LNHNV, CDR2 YYDKDF (reference sequence). CDR3 sequence: CATSRDRGGGTQYF. CDR3 sequence (DNA): TGTGCCACCAGCAGGGACAGGGGAGGCGGGACCCAGTACTTC.

This clonotype was found many times. This CDR3 is CSAHQGETQYF. CDR3 nucleotides: TGCAGTGCGCACCAGGGGGAGACCCAGTACTTC. The chain recombines TRBV20-1 with TRBJ2-5; D might be TRBD1 (6 bases). Trimming shortened V by 6 bases and J by 5 bases, and 10 bases separated the two germline ends. CDR3 length: 11 residues. Germline CDR1 is DFQATT and CDR2 is SNEGSKA (reference sequence).

In its sample, this clonotype was seen many times. This chain connects TRBV10-1 to TRBJ1-1; D is possibly TRBD1 (5 bases). The V gene's germline CDR1 is WNHNN and CDR2 SYGVQD (reference sequence). Between the trimmed V and J ends, which lost 5 bases and 6 bases, there was a span of 13 bases. The CDR3 is 13 residues long. In DNA form, the CDR3 reads TGCGCCAGCAGTAGTTGGTCGGGGGCTGAAGCTTTCTTT. Protein sequence: CASSSWSGAEAFF.

The rearrangement joins TRBV7-9 to TRBJ1-1; 7 nucleotides line up with TRBD1. Per germline, CDR1 SEHNR and CDR2 FQNEAQ (reference sequence). V trimming: 5 bases; J trimming: 11 bases; junction bases outside the gene matches: 14. The CDR3 is 14 residues long. Here the CDR3 reads CASSQIRGCGSAFF. CDR3 DNA sequence: TGTGCCAGCAGCCAGATCAGGGGGTGCGGGAGCGCTTTCTTT.

Ten or more counts support this clonotype. The J gene is TRBJ1-1, the V gene TRBV12-3 or TRBV12-4, with 7 nucleotides matching TRBD1. CDR3 size: 12 residues. Germline trimming cut 3 bases from V and 11 bases from J; bases unmatched to any gene: 6. DNA of the CDR3: TGTGCCAGCAGTTTGGTACAGGGGATGGCTTTCTTT. Its protein is CASSLVQGMAFF.

The table lists this clonotype with a few counts. This rearrangement joins TRBV18 to TRBJ1-1; 7 bases are shared with TRBD1. The V and J ends lost 4 bases and 2 bases, in that order; junction bases with no gene match: 10. This CDR3 comprises 16 residues. The germline V gene has CDR1 KGHSH and CDR2 LQKENI. CDR3 sequence reads: CASSLRQGSGNTEAFF. The CDR3 coding sequence is TGTGCCAGCTCACTTAGACAGGGCTCGGGCAACACTGAAGCTTTCTTT.

The sample holds many counts of this clonotype. The chain has TRBV20-1 and TRBJ2-5, with D perhaps TRBD2 (6 bases). The CDR3 runs 14 residues. Trimming shortened V by 4 bases and J by 1 base, and 13 bases separated the two germline ends. CDR1 is DFQATT, CDR2 SNEGSKA, per germline (reference sequence). The CDR3, as DNA: TGCAGTGCTACGGCGGGACTTTTCCAAGAGACCCAGTACTTC. It is translated as CSATAGLFQETQYF.

To note about this clonotype: This CDR3 is missing its conserved last phenylalanine or tryptophan, likely due to a read error. Here the CDR3 DNA reads TGTGCCATCAGTTCGACCCCAGGGCCGAACACTGAAGCTTTCTCT. Protein: CAISSTPGPNTEAFS. The genes are TRBV10-3 and TRBJ1-1; possible D gene TRBD1, 5 bases. This CDR3 comprises 15 residues. Germline CDR1 is ENHRY and CDR2 is SYGVKD. V was shortened by 5 bases and J by 1 base, with 14 bases between the two germline ends.

This clonotype was counted between two and nine times. The genes are TRBV6-1 and TRBJ1-1; D call uncertain. The CDR3 covers 11 residues. V was pared by 8 bases and J by 8 bases, with 12 bases between. Germline V CDR1 and CDR2: MNHNS, SASEGT. The CDR3 DNA follows: TGTGCCAGCCGGAACAACGCGGAAGCTTTCTTT. It translates to CASRNNAEAFF.

This clonotype was seen ten or more times. The rearrangement uses TRBV6-1 and TRBJ1-1; D is uncertain. Germline CDR1 is MNHNS and CDR2 is SASEGT. V lost 6 bases and J 3 bases, leaving 20 bases between the germline ends. The CDR3 consists of 16 residues. The CDR3, as DNA: TGTGCCAGCAGAGTCACCCCGCCCGGGGAGGACACTGAAGCTTTCTTT. Protein sequence: CASRVTPPGEDTEAFF.

This clonotype was observed a handful of times. V and J are TRBV7-9 and TRBJ2-5; TRBD2 matches 11 bases. Germline loops: CDR1 SEHNR, CDR2 FQNEAQ (reference sequence). The CDR3 length is 19 residues. Trimming removed 1 base from V and 0 bases from J; junction bases left unmatched: 10. The CDR3 nucleotides are TGTGCCAGCAGCTTAGTCTCCCGACTAGCGGGGAAGTACCAAGAGACCCAGTACTTC. Amino acids: CASSLVSRLAGKYQETQYF.

The table lists this clonotype with a few counts. At one of its ends the junction is not consistent with the germline gene, which may arise from a read error. This rearrangement joins TRBV5-1 to TRBJ2-3, with TRBD2 matching over 11 bases. Germline lookup yields CDR1 SGHRS and CDR2 YFSETQ. The CDR3 is 15 amino acids. The chain's CDR3 is CASSLAGGGTDTQYF. In DNA form, the CDR3 reads TGTGCCAGCAGCTTAGCGGGAGGGGGCACAGATACGCAGTATTTT.

The chain recombines TRBV18 with TRBJ1-4, with 7 positions matching TRBD1. Looked up from germline, CDR1 is KGHSH and CDR2 is LQKENI. CDR3 size: 14 residues. The V and J ends lost 8 bases and 7 bases, in that order; junction bases with no gene match: 10. This chain's CDR3 is CASQGQAYGEKLFF. For the CDR3, the DNA is TGTGCCAGCCAAGGACAGGCCTATGGTGAAAAACTGTTTTTT.

On this clonotype: A read error is possible here, since a much larger clone lies one base away. The V call is TRBV7-2, the J call TRBJ2-7; a possible D gene is TRBD1 (5 bases). Germline assignment: CDR1 SGHTA and CDR2 FQGNSA. This CDR3 has 13 residues. The CDR3 DNA sequence: TGTGCCAGCAGCTTAGGATCAGGGCTCGAGCGGTACTTC. Its protein is CASSLGSGLERYF.

The chain employs TRBV7-9 and TRBJ2-1; 11 positions match TRBD2. CDR1 is SEHNR and CDR2 is FQNEAQ in the germline V gene (reference sequence). There are 16 residues in the CDR3. J was trimmed by 7 bases and V by 6 bases; bases with no gene match: 11. The CDR3 nucleotides are TGTGCCAGCAGTTATTCCGGGACTAGCGGCCGTAATGAGCAGTTCTTC. Translated: CASSYSGTSGRNEQFF.

This clonotype showed up many times. The V call is TRBV12-3 or TRBV12-4, the J call TRBJ2-2; TRBD2 matches 14 bases. The V segment lost 6 bases and the J segment 2 bases; nucleotides outside the gene matches: 23. The CDR3 spans 23 residues. CDR3 region: CASSNPGGLAGDGPTPNTGELFF. The CDR3 nucleotides read TGTGCCAGCAGCAATCCCGGGGGACTAGCGGGAGATGGCCCCACCCCTAACACCGGGGAGCTGTTTTTT.

This chain links TRBV29-1 with TRBJ2-3, with 7 bases that match TRBD1. Per the germline V gene, CDR1 is SQVTM and CDR2 is ANQGSEA. This CDR3 spans 16 amino acids. J was trimmed by 1 base and V by 7 bases; bases with no gene match: 14. In DNA form, the CDR3 reads TGCAGCGCGTTGGGCACCGACAGGGCCCGCACAGATACGCAGTATTTT. Its translation: CSALGTDRARTDTQYF.

This clonotype was counted many times. The V call is TRBV12-3 or TRBV12-4, the J call TRBJ1-2, with 8 bases aligning to TRBD1. The CDR3 is 16 residues long. Trimming took 0 bases from V and 6 from J; bases not matched to a gene: 9. The chain's CDR3 is CASSLATRTGMDGYTF. The CDR3, as DNA: TGTGCCAGCAGTTTAGCCACCCGGACAGGGATGGATGGCTACACCTTC.

This clonotype came up many times. CDR3 DNA sequence: TGTGCCACCAAACAGGGGGCAGAGTATGGCTACACCTTC. It yields the protein CATKQGAEYGYTF. The genes are TRBV12-3 or TRBV12-4 and TRBJ1-2; 9 positions match TRBD1. Trimming took 10 bases from V and 5 from J; bases not matched to a gene: 8. This CDR3 has 13 amino acids.

This chain connects TRBV7-9 to TRBJ2-7; 8 nucleotides agree with TRBD2. CDR1 and CDR2 (germline): SEHNR, FQNEAQ (reference sequence). This CDR3 comprises 16 residues. The V gene end was trimmed by 1 base and the J gene end by 2 bases; junction bases not matched to a gene: 7. This CDR3 is CASSLEGGLGPYEQYF. The CDR3 nucleotides are TGTGCCAGCAGCTTAGAAGGGGGACTAGGGCCCTACGAGCAGTACTTC.

The V gene is TRBV20-1, the J gene TRBJ1-6; TRBD1 matches 9 bases. CDR1 is DFQATT and CDR2 is SNEGSKA in the germline V gene (reference sequence). The V segment lost 1 base and the J segment 9 bases; nucleotides outside the gene matches: 7. The CDR3 has 15 residues. CDR3 sequence: CSARVDRGMGSPLHF. DNA of the CDR3: TGCAGTGCTAGAGTGGACAGGGGAATGGGTTCACCCCTCCACTTT.

The J gene is TRBJ1-1, the V gene TRBV7-2, with D perhaps TRBD1 (5 bases). The CDR3 is 16 amino acids. Germline V gene data show CDR1 as SGHTA and CDR2 as FQGNSA. V lost 6 bases to trimming and J lost 4 bases, with 21 bases between them. The CDR3 nucleotides are TGTGCCAGCAGTACAAAAAAGGGTACGGGGGGCACTGAAGCTTTCTTT. As protein: CASSTKKGTGGTEAFF.